This TCR beta chain was profiled in a study of shared clonotypes between healthy human individuals. Findings of the study overall: Generation probabilities of non-shared clonotypes were lower (relative to those shared by all four donors). Across subsets, estimated richness was generally greater for naive than for memory populations.

There are 15 residues in the CDR3. Germline values: CDR1 SGDLS, CDR2 YYNGEE. With V trimmed by 3 bases and J by 4 bases, 1 base remained unmatched. With regard to this clone: What it recognizes is unknown. This sample also contains other DNA sequences that code for the same CDR3.

TCRdb keeps only in-frame clones here, not all; method: immunoSEQ multiplex PCR. The sample lists about 990,000 clones; roughly 74% were seen once. The TCR originated in a man between 18 and 35 years old in good health. Some clones in this sample may be carry-over from other donors' samples. Sequencing used memory CD4+ T cells from PBMCs. Documented subset: CD45RA-negative fraction. This chain uses TRBV9 with TRBJ2-1; the match to TRBD2 covers 13 bases. The CDR3 region has the DNA TGTGCCAGCAGCGGGACTAGCGGGAGTTACAATGAGCAGTTCTTC. As protein: CASSGTSGSYNEQFF.